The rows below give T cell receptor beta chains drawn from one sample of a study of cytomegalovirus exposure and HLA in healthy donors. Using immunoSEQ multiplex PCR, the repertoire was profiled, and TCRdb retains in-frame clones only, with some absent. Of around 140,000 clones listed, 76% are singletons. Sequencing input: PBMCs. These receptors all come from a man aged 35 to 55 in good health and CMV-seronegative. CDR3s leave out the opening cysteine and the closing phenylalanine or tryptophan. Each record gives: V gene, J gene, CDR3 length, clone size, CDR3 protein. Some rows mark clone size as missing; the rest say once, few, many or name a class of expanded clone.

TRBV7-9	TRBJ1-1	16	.	ASSLESRERGMNTEAF
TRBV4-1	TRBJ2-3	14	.	ASSQEAGGRGDTQY
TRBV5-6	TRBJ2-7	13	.	ASSLGDTFEYEQY
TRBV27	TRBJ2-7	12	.	ASSKRGASYEQY
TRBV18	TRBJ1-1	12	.	ASSPVYMNTEAF
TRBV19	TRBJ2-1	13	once	ASSIVTSDYNEQF
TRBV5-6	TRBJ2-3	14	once	ASSPWSGRAADTQY
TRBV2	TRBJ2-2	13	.	ATHSLRGYTGELF
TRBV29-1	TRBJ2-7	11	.	SVESAGSYEQY
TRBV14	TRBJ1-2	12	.	ASSRDRGRLGYT
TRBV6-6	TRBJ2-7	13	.	ASSYLGLATYEQY
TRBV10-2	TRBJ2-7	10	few	ASSESQGPQY
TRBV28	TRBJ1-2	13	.	ASSFLPTGGSGYT
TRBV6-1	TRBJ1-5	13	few	ASRETGWGNQPQH
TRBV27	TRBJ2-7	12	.	ASGRGGRMYEQY
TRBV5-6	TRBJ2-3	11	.	ASSLAGGDTQY
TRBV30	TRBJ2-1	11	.	AWSVLPTAIQF
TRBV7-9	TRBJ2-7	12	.	ASSLGGLGYEQY
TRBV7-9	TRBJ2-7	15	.	SSSLAWDSQSSYEQY
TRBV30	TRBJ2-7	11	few	ARDRVSTDEQY
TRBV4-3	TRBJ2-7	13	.	ASSQFPGQGYEQY
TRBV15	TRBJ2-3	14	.	ATSREAGASTDTQY
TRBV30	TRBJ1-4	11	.	AWMDRDNEKLF
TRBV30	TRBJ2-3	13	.	AWSEGSGAADTQY
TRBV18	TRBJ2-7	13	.	ASSPRTSGSNEQY
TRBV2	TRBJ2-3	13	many	ASSVAGIDTDTQY
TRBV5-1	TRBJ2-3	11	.	ASSATGTDTQY
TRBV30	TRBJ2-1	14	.	AWSFSRTSGRNEQF
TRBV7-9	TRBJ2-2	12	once	ASRWELGTGELF
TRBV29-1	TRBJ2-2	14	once	SVVVPPGARTGELF
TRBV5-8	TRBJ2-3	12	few	ASSLNPSTDTQY
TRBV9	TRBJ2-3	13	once	ASSSVEGGPDTQY
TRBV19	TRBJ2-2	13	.	ASSPRDRRTGELF
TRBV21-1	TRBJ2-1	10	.	ASRSGGNEQF
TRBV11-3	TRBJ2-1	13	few	ASSFGGGGYNEQF
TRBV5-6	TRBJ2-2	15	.	ASSLYGLAGVTGELF
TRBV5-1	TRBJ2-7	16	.	ASSFRLAGVSESYEQY
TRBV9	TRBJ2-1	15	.	ASSVAFASGGFNEQF
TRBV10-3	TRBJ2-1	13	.	AIRGGERQNNEQF
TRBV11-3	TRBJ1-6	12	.	ASSRTGSNSPLH
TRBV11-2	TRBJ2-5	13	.	ASSLDGGEGETQY
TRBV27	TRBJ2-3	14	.	ASSFIATGGADTQY
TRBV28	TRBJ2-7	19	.	ASSLWRYGMDGTSGFYEQY
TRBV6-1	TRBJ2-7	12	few	ASSADRFSYEQY
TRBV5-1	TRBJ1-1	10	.	ASSFTGAEAF
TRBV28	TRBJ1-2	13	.	ASSLFDRGEFGYT
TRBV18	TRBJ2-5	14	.	ASSPLKGTDSWTQY
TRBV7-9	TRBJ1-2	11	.	SSSPSSNYGYT
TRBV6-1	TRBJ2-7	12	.	ASSGTSATYEQY
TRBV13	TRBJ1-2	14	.	ASSKYAGGADYGYT
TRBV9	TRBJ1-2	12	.	ASGMDRVLDGYT
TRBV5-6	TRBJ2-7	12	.	ASSLVSNSYEQY